A single sample is the source of the 5 T cell receptor beta chains below, sequenced in a study of prognosis after radiotherapy for stage I lung cancer. Genomic DNA was the source, and TCR beta CDR3 was amplified from it by two-round multiplex PCR. It was primers specific to each TRBV and TRBJ gene that first-round PCR used. MiXCR was run by TCRdb on the multiplex PCR reads, yielding one entry per CDR3 protein. In the table there are around 16,000 distinct CDR3 sequences, about 15% of which are singletons. Here the sequenced sample was PBMCs, taken before or after stereotactic body radiation therapy (not recorded which). These receptor sequences come from a donor over 45 with non-small cell lung cancer.

This clonotype was seen many times. This chain joins TRBV7-2 and TRBJ2-2; 10 bases are shared with TRBD2. V lost 2 bases and J lost 6; bases outside the gene matches: 3. This CDR3 comprises 15 residues. The germline V gene has CDR1 SGHTA and CDR2 FQGNSA. The CDR3 DNA reads TGTGCCAGCAGCTTACAGCGGGGGGGGGCCGGGGAGCTGTTTTTT. Translated, it gives CASSLQRGGAGELFF.

This clonotype was found many times. This sequence joins TRBV20-1 and TRBJ1-2; D is perhaps TRBD1 (6 bases). Germline CDR1 and CDR2: DFQATT and SNEGSKA (reference sequence). CDR3 size: 13 residues. The ends were cut back, 5 bases at V and 7 bases at J, with 17 bases in the middle. The CDR3, as DNA: TGCAGTGCTGAGGGGGAAGGGCAGGGTGGCTACACCTTC. Encoded protein: CSAEGEGQGGYTF.

The sample holds many counts of this clonotype. The chain employs TRBV3-1 and TRBJ2-5; 13 positions match TRBD2. The CDR3 is 17 residues long. Germline CDR1 reads LGHDT; CDR2 reads YNNKEL (reference sequence). V lost 1 base and J lost 6; bases outside the gene matches: 8. CDR3 sequence (DNA): TGTGCCAGCAGCCAAGTAGGGACTAGCGGGGTTATGAAGACCCAGTACTTC. This gives the protein CASSQVGTSGVMKTQYF.

This clonotype was seen repeatedly, ten times or more. The rearrangement uses TRBV20-1 and TRBJ2-3; D not certain. This CDR3 contains 12 residues. CDR1 and CDR2 (germline): DFQATT, SNEGSKA (reference sequence). Trimming left V 4 bases short and J 5 bases short, with 10 bases between. The CDR3 here is CSAITNEDTQYF. CDR3 DNA: TGCAGTGCTATTACAAATGAAGATACGCAGTATTTT.

In this sample, this clonotype turned up many times. The chain couples TRBV4-1 to TRBJ2-7, with 9 bases that match TRBD1. This CDR3 is 15 amino acids long. Germline V CDR1 and CDR2: MGHRA, YSYEKL. Trimming removed 1 base from V and 2 bases from J; junction bases left unmatched: 3. CDR3 amino acids: CASSQGQGGTYEQYF. DNA for the CDR3: TGCGCCAGCAGCCAAGGACAGGGGGGGACCTACGAGCAGTACTTC.